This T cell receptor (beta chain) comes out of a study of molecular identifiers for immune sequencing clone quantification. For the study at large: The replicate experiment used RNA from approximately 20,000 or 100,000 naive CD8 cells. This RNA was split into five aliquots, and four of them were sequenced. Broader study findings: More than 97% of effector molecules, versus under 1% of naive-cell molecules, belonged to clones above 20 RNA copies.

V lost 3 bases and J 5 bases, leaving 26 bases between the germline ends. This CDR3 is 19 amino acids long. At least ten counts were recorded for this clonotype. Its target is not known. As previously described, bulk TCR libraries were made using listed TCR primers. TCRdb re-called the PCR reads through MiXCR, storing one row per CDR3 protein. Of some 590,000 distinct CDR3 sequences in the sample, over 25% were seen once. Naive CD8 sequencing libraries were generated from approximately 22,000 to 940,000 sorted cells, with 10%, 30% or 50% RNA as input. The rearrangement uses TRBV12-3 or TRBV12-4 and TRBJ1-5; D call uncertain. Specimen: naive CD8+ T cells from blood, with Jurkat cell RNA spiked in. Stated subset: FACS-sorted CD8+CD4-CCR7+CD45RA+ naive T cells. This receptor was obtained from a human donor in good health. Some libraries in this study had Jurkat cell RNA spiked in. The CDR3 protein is CASSFILEGPPIMDQPQHF. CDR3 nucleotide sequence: TGTGCCAGCAGTTTCATTCTGGAGGGCCCCCCAATAATGGATCAGCCCCAGCATTTT.